The 25 T cell receptor beta chains given below trace back to one sample, sequenced in a study of cytomegalovirus exposure and HLA in healthy donors. The PCR had 60 Vbeta and 13 Jbeta primers. TCRdb's table, derived via immunoSEQ multiplex PCR, lists solely in-frame clones and lacks some. The table lists over 150,000 clones, about 75% of them singletons. What was sequenced was PBMCs. Receptors originate from a male donor in good health and CMV-seropositive.

V usage is TRBV2 and J usage is TRBJ2-1, with D perhaps TRBD1 (6 bases). Trimming left V 8 bases short and J 6 bases short, with 17 bases between. The CDR3 runs to 14 residues. Germline CDR1 is SNHLY and CDR2 is FYNNEI. In DNA form, the CDR3 reads TGTGCCAGCCCTCGTCTTGGGGGCACCAATGAGCAGTTCTTC. It is translated as CASPRLGGTNEQFF.

The V call is TRBV2, the J call TRBJ1-4; 9 nucleotides match TRBD1. Germline CDR1 and CDR2: SNHLY and FYNNEI. The CDR3 is made up of 13 amino acids. Trimming removed 9 bases from V and 7 bases from J; junction bases left unmatched: 6. The CDR3 DNA follows: TGTGCCAGTACCGGGACAGGGCTTGAAAAACTGTTTTTT. It codes for CASTGTGLEKLFF. The full variable domain, its missing parts supplied by reference TRBV2 and TRBJ1-4, is EPEVTQTPSHQVTQMGQEVILRCVPISNHLYFYWYRQILGQKVEFLVSFYNNEISEKSEIFDDQFSVERPDGSNFTLKIRSTKLEDSAMYFCASTGTGLEKLFFGSGTQLSVL.

The chain has TRBV9 and TRBJ1-4; D uncertain. Germline lookup yields CDR1 SGDLS and CDR2 YYNGEE. The CDR3 totals 16 residues. V shed 4 bases and J shed 0 bases, with 13 bases lying between them. Here the CDR3 reads CASSPTRAATNEKLFF. The DNA of the CDR3 is TGTGCCAGCAGCCCGACTAGGGCTGCAACTAATGAAAAACTGTTTTTT.

This rearrangement joins TRBV7-9 to TRBJ1-6, with 9 bases aligning to TRBD1. Losses at the gene ends were 5 bases for V and 3 bases for J; bases not matched to a gene: 11. Germline V gene sequence: CDR1 SEHNR, CDR2 FQNEAQ (reference sequence). This CDR3 has 18 residues. The CDR3 loop reads CASSPSAGQGIYNSPLHF. CDR3 nucleotides: TGTGCCAGCAGCCCGTCTGCGGGACAGGGAATCTATAATTCACCCCTCCACTTT.

This clone was counted only a few times. This sequence joins TRBV5-4 and TRBJ2-1; the D is unclear. V was pared by 4 bases and J by 7 bases, with 12 bases between. Germline loops: CDR1 SGHNT, CDR2 YYREEE (reference sequence). This CDR3 has 13 amino acids. The CDR3 reads CASSASGWNEQFF. CDR3 DNA: TGTGCCAGCAGCGCCTCCGGTTGGAATGAGCAGTTCTTC.

The chain is built from TRBV7-9 and TRBJ2-3; 7 nucleotides line up with TRBD1. The V and J ends lost 5 bases and 0 bases, in that order; junction bases with no gene match: 5. This CDR3 has 15 residues. Germline CDR1 SEHNR, CDR2 FQNEAQ (reference sequence). CDR3 protein: CASSDSGGSTDTQYF. The CDR3 nucleotides read TGTGCCAGCAGCGATTCAGGGGGAAGCACAGATACGCAGTATTTT.

This chain uses TRBV6-1 with TRBJ2-1, with 7 bases aligning to TRBD2. With 9 bases clipped from V and 0 bases from J, the junction kept 8 bases outside the gene matches. The V gene's germline CDR1 is MNHNS and CDR2 SASEGT. The CDR3 length is 15 residues. As DNA, the CDR3 is TGTGCCAGTTCCGCGGGGGTTAGCTCCTACAATGAGCAGTTCTTC. It codes for CASSAGVSSYNEQFF.

This clone has a handful of counts. The chain recombines TRBV28 with TRBJ1-1, with D unclear. The CDR3 consists of 15 residues. With 6 bases removed from V and 2 bases from J, the gap between germline ends came to 16 bases. Germline V CDR1 and CDR2: MDHEN, SYDVKM. The CDR3 sequence is CASRKGLAGNTEAFF. CDR3 DNA sequence: TGTGCCAGCAGGAAGGGTTTGGCGGGAAACACTGAAGCTTTCTTT.

V is TRBV11-2 and J is TRBJ1-1, with 7 bases aligning to TRBD1. Germline CDR1 is SGHAT and CDR2 is FQNNGV. The CDR3 length is 15 residues. Germline trimming cut 4 bases from V and 7 bases from J; bases unmatched to any gene: 12. The chain's CDR3 is CASSYLGDRQIEAFF. CDR3 in DNA: TGTGCCAGCAGCTATTTGGGGGACAGACAAATTGAAGCTTTCTTT.

The chain is built from TRBV11-3 and TRBJ2-7; D is perhaps TRBD1 (6 bases). The CDR3 runs to 16 residues. Germline CDR1 is SGHNT and CDR2 is YENEEA. The V gene lost 4 bases and the J gene lost 0 bases, with 16 bases spanning the gap. Written as DNA, the CDR3 is TGTGCCAGCAGCTCCGTCATAGGACAGCGCTCCTACGAGCAGTACTTC. This encodes CASSSVIGQRSYEQYF.

The chain combines TRBV6-6 with TRBJ1-2, with a tentative D call TRBD1 (5 bases). The CDR3 consists of 11 residues. CDR1 and CDR2 (germline): MNHNY, SVGAGI (reference sequence). V was trimmed by 5 bases and J by 7 bases, leaving 8 bases between them. CDR3 protein: CASSDSRGYTF. CDR3 in DNA: TGTGCCAGCAGTGACAGTCGTGGCTACACCTTC.

This clone was detected only once. This rearrangement joins TRBV5-1 to TRBJ2-7, with 7 bases that match TRBD2. CDR3 length equals 14 residues. The V gene's germline CDR1 is SGHRS and CDR2 YFSETQ. V lost 2 bases, J lost 2 bases, and 4 bases stayed unmatched. CDR3 loop: CASSLAGTTYEQYF. The CDR3 DNA reads as TGCGCCAGCAGCTTAGCGGGGACTACCTACGAGCAGTACTTC.

The chain recombines TRBV4-2 with TRBJ2-5; the match to TRBD2 covers 9 bases. The CDR3 sequence is 18 residues long. With V trimmed by 4 bases and J by 1 base, 13 bases remained unmatched. Looked up from germline, CDR1 is LGHNA and CDR2 is YNFKEQ. The CDR3 coding sequence is TGTGCCAGCAGCCCCGCCGGGGGTGGCGGGGGGGCCCAAGAGACCCAGTACTTC. Translated: CASSPAGGGGGAQETQYF.

In DNA form, the CDR3 reads TGTGCCAGCAGCCGGCGCCGGACTAGCGACCAATACGAGCAGTACTTC. Its protein product is CASSRRRTSDQYEQYF. The chain couples TRBV11-1 to TRBJ2-7; TRBD2 agrees at 9 bases. Per the germline V gene, CDR1 is SGHAT and CDR2 is FQDESV (reference sequence). This CDR3 is 16 amino acids long. V shed 5 bases, J shed 4 bases, and the junction held 12 bases outside the gene matches.

As concerns this clone: A read error may account for a junction end that differs from germline. The same CDR3 also results from other DNA sequences found in this sample. The V call is TRBV6-5, the J call TRBJ1-1; D ambiguous. The CDR3 length is 14 residues. Germline-derived CDR1 and CDR2 are MNHEY and SVGAGI. CDR3 DNA sequence: TGCGCCAGCAGTTACGGAGGGATAAGGACTGAAGCTTTCTTT. This gives the protein CASSYGGIRTEAFF.

The chain recombines TRBV28 with TRBJ1-1; D is undetermined. V was pared by 5 bases and J by 1 base, with 8 bases between. Germline V CDR1 and CDR2: MDHEN, SYDVKM. The CDR3 runs to 13 residues. The CDR3 spells CASSRGGNTEAFF. The DNA for the CDR3 is TGTGCCAGCAGTCGGGGAGGGAACACTGAAGCTTTCTTT.

The chain has TRBV18 and TRBJ1-1, with TRBD1 as a possible D gene (6 bases). Trimming removed 4 bases at V and 2 bases at J, with 14 bases between. In germline, CDR1 is KGHSH, CDR2 LQKENI. This CDR3 region has 15 residues. The CDR3 loop is CASSRGQPFNTEAFF. The DNA of the CDR3 is TGTGCCAGCTCACGAGGACAGCCGTTTAACACTGAAGCTTTCTTT.

The chain is built from TRBV2 and TRBJ1-2, with D possibly matching TRBD1 (5 bases). V lost 1 base, J lost 0 bases, and 15 bases lay in between. CDR3 size: 17 residues. Germline lookup yields CDR1 SNHLY and CDR2 FYNNEI. CDR3 sequence reads: CASSEGGGHVANYGYTF. CDR3 bases: TGTGCCAGCAGTGAAGGGGGGGGTCACGTAGCTAACTATGGCTACACCTTC. Full variable domain (remainder filled in from reference TRBV2 and TRBJ1-2): EPEVTQTPSHQVTQMGQEVILRCVPISNHLYFYWYRQILGQKVEFLVSFYNNEISEKSEIFDDQFSVERPDGSNFTLKIRSTKLEDSAMYFCASSEGGGHVANYGYTFGSGTRLTVV.

This clone was picked up one time. CDR3 coding DNA: TGTGCCAGTAGTATGTTGGCCGCAAGCTACGAGCAGTACTTC. Residues: CASSMLAASYEQYF. The genes are TRBV19 and TRBJ2-7, with D uncertain. The CDR3 runs to 14 residues. CDR1 is LNHDA and CDR2 is SQIVND in the germline V gene (reference sequence). V was trimmed by 3 bases and J by 3 bases, leaving 12 bases between them. Combining the CDR3 with reference TRBV19 and TRBJ2-7 gives the whole variable domain DGGITQSPKYLFRKEGQNVTLSCEQNLNHDAMYWYRQDPGQGLRLIYYSQIVNDFQKGDIAEGYSVSREKKESFPLTVTSAQKNPTAFYLCASSMLAASYEQYFGPGTRLTVT.

The chain couples TRBV2 to TRBJ2-1; TRBD1 aligns across 9 bases. The V gene end was trimmed by 9 bases and the J gene end by 4 bases; junction bases not matched to a gene: 4. The length of the CDR3 is 13 residues. Germline V gene sequence: CDR1 SNHLY, CDR2 FYNNEI. CDR3 sequence: CARNRGQYNEQFF. DNA for the CDR3: TGTGCCAGAAACAGGGGGCAGTACAATGAGCAGTTCTTC. Full variable domain (rest looked up from reference TRBV2 and TRBJ2-1): EPEVTQTPSHQVTQMGQEVILRCVPISNHLYFYWYRQILGQKVEFLVSFYNNEISEKSEIFDDQFSVERPDGSNFTLKIRSTKLEDSAMYFCARNRGQYNEQFFGPGTRLTVL.

This sequence joins TRBV5-1 and TRBJ2-3, with TRBD1 matching over 8 bases. The germline V gene has CDR1 SGHRS and CDR2 YFSETQ. The CDR3 is 14 amino acids. With 7 bases clipped from V and 1 base from J, the junction kept 5 bases outside the gene matches. The CDR3 is CASRQTGGTDTQYF. The DNA of the CDR3 is TGCGCCAGCCGACAGACAGGGGGCACAGATACGCAGTATTTT.

This clone was seen a single time. The genes are TRBV4-3 and TRBJ1-6, with 7 bases lining up with TRBD1. This CDR3 is 16 amino acids long. The V gene end was trimmed by 0 bases and the J gene end by 7 bases; junction bases not matched to a gene: 6. Germline CDR1 reads LGHNA; CDR2 reads YSLEER. CDR3 protein: CASSQERGLGNSPLHF. The CDR3 nucleotides read TGCGCCAGCAGCCAAGAGAGGGGGCTAGGAAATTCACCCCTCCACTTT.

The rearrangement joins TRBV15 to TRBJ1-3; weak D call: TRBD1 (6 bases). V was pared by 0 bases and J by 0 bases, with 15 bases between. Germline-derived CDR1 and CDR2 are LNHNV and YYDKDF (reference sequence). The CDR3 loop spans 18 amino acids. The CDR3 region has the DNA TGTGCCACCAGCAGAGATGTCCTTTACAGGGTCTCTGGAAACACCATATATTTT. It translates to CATSRDVLYRVSGNTIYF.

The genes are TRBV5-6 and TRBJ2-7; 10 bases line up with TRBD1. V shed 1 base and J 4 bases; nucleotides not matched to a gene: 5. This CDR3 has 15 residues. Germline CDR1 SGHDT, CDR2 YYEEEE. CDR3 region: CASSLFGTGAYEQYF. CDR3 DNA sequence: TGTGCCAGCAGCTTGTTTGGGACAGGGGCTTACGAGCAGTACTTC.

V and J are TRBV7-2 and TRBJ2-7, with 8 bases identical to TRBD1. V dropped 3 bases and J dropped 5; count of bases not matched to a gene: 12. CDR3 length: 16 residues. Germline V gives CDR1 SGHTA, CDR2 FQGNSA. This CDR3 is CASSLIGTGKGDEQYF. The CDR3 DNA sequence: TGTGCCAGCAGCTTGATTGGGACAGGAAAAGGGGACGAGCAGTACTTC.